These 24 T cell receptor beta chains share one sample of origin, sequenced in a study of tumor T cells in aggressive B-cell lymphoma. Assay used: immunoSEQ multiplex PCR; TCRdb lists only in-frame clones, some missing. The data contain some 2,700 clones, around 85% of them singletons. Sequencing used tumor tissue. Every receptor here comes from an adult with diffuse large B cell lymphoma. Some clones in this sample may be carry-over from other donors' samples.

The chain carries TRBV19 and TRBJ1-1; perhaps TRBD1 as D (6 bases). Per germline, CDR1 LNHDA and CDR2 SQIVND (reference sequence). The germline V and J ends were trimmed by 3 bases and 4 bases, with 15 bases remaining between them. CDR3 length: 15 amino acids. The CDR3 is CASSIGRGSATEAFF. The CDR3 DNA reads as TGTGCCAGTAGTATCGGCAGGGGATCGGCCACTGAAGCTTTCTTT.

This sequence joins TRBV14 and TRBJ2-7, with a weak D call TRBD1 (6 bases). The CDR3 contains 15 residues. Germline V gene lookup returns CDR1 SGHDN and CDR2 FVKESK. Trimming stripped 0 bases from V and 7 bases from J, with 16 bases between. DNA for the CDR3: TGTGCCAGCAGCCAAGATTGGGAAGCAGGGGAAGAGCAGTACTTC. Translating gives CASSQDWEAGEEQYF. Using reference TRBV14 and TRBJ2-7 for the parts outside the CDR3, the full variable domain is EAGVTQFPSHSVIEKGQTVTLRCDPISGHDNLYWYRRVMGKEIKFLLHFVKESKQDESGMPNNRFLAERTGGTYSTLKVQPAELEDSGVYFCASSQDWEAGEEQYFGPGTRLTVT.

V usage is TRBV6-5 and J usage is TRBJ2-5, with 7 bases matching TRBD1. Germline V gene lookup returns CDR1 MNHEY and CDR2 SVGAGI. V trimming: 8 bases; J trimming: 3 bases; junction bases outside the gene matches: 9. The CDR3 is 14 residues long. For the CDR3, the DNA is TGTGCCAGCGCCAATACAGGGGCTGAAGAGACCCAGTACTTC. This sequence encodes CASANTGAEETQYF.

A word on this clone: Compared with germline, one end of the junction differs, possibly owing to a read error. This chain joins TRBV5-1 and TRBJ2-7; 14 bases map to TRBD2. The CDR3 is 17 amino acids. Looked up from germline, CDR1 is SGHRS and CDR2 is YFSETQ. The CDR3 sequence: CASSVYAGTSGSYEQHF. In DNA, the CDR3 is TGCGCCAGCAGCGTGTACGCCGGGACTAGCGGGAGTTACGAGCAGCACTTC.

The J gene is TRBJ1-2, the V gene TRBV28; D is unclear. The CDR3 consists of 13 residues. The germline gives CDR1 MDHEN, CDR2 SYDVKM. V shed 2 bases and J shed 4 bases, with 8 bases lying between them. CDR3 residues: CASSLGQSYGYTF. The DNA for the CDR3 is TGTGCCAGCAGTTTAGGCCAGTCCTATGGCTACACCTTC.

This chain's CDR3 is CAISFSLHEQYF. The CDR3 DNA is TGTGCCATCAGTTTCAGTCTCCACGAGCAGTACTTC. This chain links TRBV10-3 with TRBJ2-7; D is unresolved. This CDR3 has 12 residues. Looked up from germline, CDR1 is ENHRY and CDR2 is SYGVKD. V was trimmed by 5 bases and J by 5 bases, leaving 10 bases between them.

This chain connects TRBV1 to TRBJ1-2. TRBV1 is a recognized pseudogene. The CDR3 loop spans 16 amino acids. CDR3 amino acids: CTSSSVRWRKTYGYTF. CDR3 DNA: TGCACCAGCAGCAGCGTCCGTTGGCGAAAGACCTATGGCTACACCTTC.

V usage is TRBV27 and J usage is TRBJ1-4, with 9 bases matching TRBD1. J lost 7 bases, V lost 5 bases, and 14 bases had no gene match. The V gene's germline CDR1 is MNHEY and CDR2 SMNVEV (reference sequence). CDR3 length: 17 amino acids. The CDR3 coding sequence is TGTGCCAGCAGTAAAAGTCCTCATAACAGGGGGCGTGAAAAACTGTTTTTT. It is translated as CASSKSPHNRGREKLFF.

This clone was picked up a small number of times. The chain is built from TRBV28 and TRBJ2-5, with 9 positions matching TRBD2. V lost 6 bases and J lost 5; bases outside the gene matches: 7. Germline V gene data show CDR1 as MDHEN and CDR2 as SYDVKM. The CDR3 sequence is 14 residues long. This CDR3 reads CASRSAGGRETQYF. Here the CDR3 DNA reads TGTGCCAGCAGGTCCGCGGGAGGGCGGGAGACCCAGTACTTC.

V usage is TRBV2 and J usage is TRBJ1-3; D unresolved. V shed 9 bases and J shed 0 bases, with 9 bases lying between them. The germline gives CDR1 SNHLY, CDR2 FYNNEI. The length of the CDR3 is 13 residues. The CDR3 region has the DNA TGTGCCAGTACCCAGTCCTCTGGAAACACCATATATTTT. It specifies CASTQSSGNTIYF.

This chain joins TRBV7-9 and TRBJ1-1; D may be TRBD1 (5 bases). V was clipped by 3 bases and J by 3 bases, with 11 bases between them. The CDR3 contains 14 residues. Per germline, CDR1 SEHNR and CDR2 FQNEAQ (reference sequence). The CDR3 loop reads CASSFVGVDTEAFF. The DNA of the CDR3 is TGTGCCAGCAGCTTTGTAGGGGTCGACACTGAAGCTTTCTTT. The variable domain in full, completed from reference TRBV7-9 and TRBJ1-1, reads DTGVSQNPRHKITKRGQNVTFRCDPISEHNRLYWYRQTLGQGPEFLTYFQNEAQLEKSRLLSDRFSAERPKGSFSTLEIQRTEQGDSAMYLCASSFVGVDTEAFFGQGTRLTVV.

V gene TRBV6-1 combines with J gene TRBJ1-2, with 8 bases lining up with TRBD1. This CDR3 is 15 amino acids long. CDR1 MNHNS and CDR2 SASEGT come from the germline V gene. The V gene end was trimmed by 1 base and the J gene end by 3 bases; junction bases not matched to a gene: 4. CDR3 amino acids: CASSEVWGQDYGYTF. The CDR3 DNA reads as TGTGCCAGCAGTGAAGTCTGGGGACAGGACTATGGCTACACCTTC.

The chain combines TRBV6-1 with TRBJ1-1; 7 bases fit TRBD1. Losses at the gene ends were 2 bases for V and 5 bases for J; bases not matched to a gene: 11. The CDR3 is 16 amino acids. The germline CDR1 and CDR2 sequences are MNHNS and SASEGT. The CDR3 sequence: CASSETLGRGKTEAFF. The CDR3, as DNA: TGTGCCAGCAGTGAAACCCTTGGCAGGGGGAAAACTGAAGCTTTCTTT.

The genes are TRBV7-9 and TRBJ2-3, with D perhaps matching TRBD2 (6 bases). There are 14 residues in the CDR3. The V end was cut by 5 bases, the J end by 4 bases, with 13 bases between. Per the germline V gene, CDR1 is SEHNR and CDR2 is FQNEAQ (reference sequence). As DNA, the CDR3 is TGTGCCAGCAGCGCGTCCGGGAGACCAGATACGCAGTATTTT. Translated, it gives CASSASGRPDTQYF.

CDR3 nucleotides: TGTGCCATCAGTGATGGAGGGTTAGATGAGCAGTTCTTC. Translated: CAISDGGLDEQFF. The chain uses TRBV10-3 and TRBJ2-1, with D perhaps matching TRBD2 (6 bases). CDR1 ENHRY and CDR2 SYGVKD come from the germline V gene. Trimming took 3 bases from V and 8 from J, leaving 11 bases between them. There are 13 residues in the CDR3.

The chain has TRBV10-1 and TRBJ2-1; weak D call: TRBD1 (6 bases). This CDR3 has 16 residues. CDR1 WNHNN and CDR2 SYGVQD come from the germline V gene (reference sequence). Trimming took off 6 bases at V and 0 bases at J, with 15 bases between the two ends. The CDR3 spells CASRDRPQYSYNEQFF. DNA for the CDR3: TGCGCCAGCAGAGACAGGCCTCAATACTCCTACAATGAGCAGTTCTTC.

This clone was picked up a small number of times. The V and J genes are TRBV5-1 and TRBJ2-2, with 10 bases lining up with TRBD1. CDR1 and CDR2 (germline): SGHRS, YFSETQ. This CDR3 is built from 16 residues. After removal of 2 bases from V and 4 bases from J, the junction contained 5 bases not matched to a gene. CDR3 nucleotide sequence: TGCGCCAGCAGCTTATCAAGACAGGGGGCCACCGGGGAGCTGTTTTTT. It yields the protein CASSLSRQGATGELFF.

The rearrangement uses TRBV29-1 and TRBJ1-1; possibly TRBD1 for D (6 bases). Germline CDR1 SQVTM, CDR2 ANQGSEA. V gave up 7 bases and J gave up 0 bases, with 15 bases separating them. The length of the CDR3 is 14 residues. CDR3 loop: CSAVDSRMNTEAFF. For the CDR3, the DNA is TGCAGCGCGGTGGACAGTCGTATGAACACTGAAGCTTTCTTT.

The chain recombines TRBV6-5 with TRBJ1-1; the D gene is possibly TRBD1 (6 bases). The V end lost 7 bases, the J end lost 1 base, and 13 bases lay between the germline ends. This CDR3 spans 14 amino acids. Germline-derived CDR1 and CDR2 are MNHEY and SVGAGI. Here the CDR3 DNA reads TGTGCCAGCACCCAGACAGGCTGGAACACTGAAGCTTTCTTT. It specifies CASTQTGWNTEAFF.

This sequence joins TRBV30 and TRBJ2-1, with D perhaps matching TRBD2 (6 bases). The CDR3 totals 12 residues. Deletions cut 0 bases from V and 12 bases from J, with 12 bases between. Looked up from germline, CDR1 is GTSNPN and CDR2 is SVGIG (reference sequence). CDR3 sequence reads: CAWSVVMGGQFF. The CDR3 nucleotides read TGTGCCTGGAGTGTAGTAATGGGGGGGCAGTTCTTC.

The rearrangement links TRBV10-3 to TRBJ1-5; D is ambiguous. V dropped 0 bases and J dropped 2 bases, with 5 bases sitting between them. The CDR3 sequence is 14 residues long. Germline V gene lookup returns CDR1 ENHRY and CDR2 SYGVKD. The CDR3 DNA sequence: TGTGCCATCAGTGAGTCAGGAGGCAATCAGCCCCAGCATTTT. It translates to CAISESGGNQPQHF.

The chain combines TRBV5-1 with TRBJ1-5, with D possibly being TRBD1 (5 bases). The germline V gene encodes CDR1 SGHRS and CDR2 YFSETQ. Deletions cut 0 bases from V and 9 bases from J, with 7 bases between. The CDR3 totals 12 residues. CDR3 DNA sequence: TGCGCCAGCAGCTTGGGGGGCGGGCCCCAGCATTTT. As protein: CASSLGGGPQHF. Variable domain in full (rest from reference TRBV5-1 and TRBJ1-5): KAGVTQTPRYLIKTRGQQVTLSCSPISGHRSVSWYQQTPGQGLQFLFEYFSETQRNKGNFPGRFSGRQFSNSRSEMNVSTLELGDSALYLCASSLGGGPQHFGDGTRLSIL.

The rearrangement joins TRBV5-4 to TRBJ1-6; TRBD1 aligns across 7 bases. The CDR3 is made up of 15 amino acids. Germline CDR1 is SGHNT and CDR2 is YYREEE (reference sequence). V gave up 0 bases and J gave up 7 bases; unmatched junction bases: 4. The CDR3 DNA reads TGTGCCAGCAGCTTGGCCAGGGGGAAAAATTCACCCCTCCACTTT. This translates into CASSLARGKNSPLHF.

This clone came up a few times. This sequence joins TRBV5-4 and TRBJ1-1; 9 nucleotides match TRBD1. The CDR3 runs 15 residues. Germline V CDR1 and CDR2: SGHNT, YYREEE (reference sequence). V shed 4 bases, J shed 4 bases, and the junction held 8 bases outside the gene matches. The CDR3 nucleotides are TGTGCCAGCAGCCAAATACAGGGGGCGCCCACTGAAGCTTTCTTT. Translating gives CASSQIQGAPTEAFF.